Listed below are T cell receptor beta chains from one sample, sequenced in a study of preoperative IRX-2 immunotherapy in early breast cancer. The protocol was immunoSEQ multiplex PCR, while the TCRdb copy is restricted to in-frame clones and leaves out a portion. The sample consists of around 95,000 clones, 86% of them appearing once. The sequences come from tumor tissue, collected after IRX-2 immunotherapy. The receptor source for this set is a human donor with breast cancer. Both conserved end residues are part of each CDR3. Each record gives: clone size, J gene, V gene, D gene, CDR3 protein, CDR3 DNA. The D gene is left open where the match is weak. The size of a clone is reported for some rows only, either as once, few or many, or as a class for expanded clones.

NA | TRBJ2-3 | TRBV11-3 | TRBD2 | CASSPGAGGTDTQYF | TGTGCCAGCAGCCCCGGGGCGGGAGGCACAGATACGCAGTATTTT
NA | TRBJ1-2 | TRBV18 | NA | CASSDNQGNYGYTF | TGTGCCAGCTCAGATAACCAGGGGAACTATGGCTACACCTTC
NA | TRBJ2-1 | TRBV12-5 | NA | CASGLGTRVGEQFF | TGTGCTAGTGGTTTGGGTACTAGGGTCGGTGAGCAGTTCTTC
few | TRBJ1-2 | TRBV6-8 | NA | CASSVSDYGYTF | TGTGCCAGCAGTGTCAGTGACTATGGCTACACCTTC
NA | TRBJ2-5 | TRBV7-1 | NA | CASSPSSAETQYF | TGTGCCAGCAGCCCATCAAGCGCAGAGACCCAGTACTTC
NA | TRBJ2-2 | TRBV7-4 | NA | CASSLQGTGELFF | TGTGCCAGCAGCTTACAAGGGACCGGGGAGCTGTTTTTT
once | TRBJ1-2 | TRBV14 | NA | CASSPSLRSSSGYTF | TGTGCCAGCAGCCCTTCCCTGAGGTCTTCGAGTGGCTACACCTTC
NA | TRBJ1-2 | TRBV15 | TRBD1 | CATSRKTGGWGYGYTF | TGTGCCACCAGCAGGAAAACAGGGGGCTGGGGCTATGGCTACACCTTC
NA | TRBJ1-1 | TRBV6-8 | TRBD1 | CASKRGQGRENTEAFF | TGTGCCAGCAAGAGGGGACAGGGGAGGGAGAACACTGAAGCTTTCTTT
NA | TRBJ2-3 | TRBV6-7 | NA | CASSPWQGPDTQYF | TGTGCCAGCAGTCCCTGGCAGGGGCCCGATACGCAGTATTTT
NA | TRBJ1-4 | TRBV7-5 | NA | CASSLGATENEKLFF | TGTGCCAGCAGCTTAGGTGCGACGGAGAATGAAAAACTGTTTTTT
NA | TRBJ2-2 | TRBV14 | TRBD1 | CASSRLGTAGELFF | TGTGCCAGCAGCCGTCTAGGGACAGCCGGGGAGCTGTTTTTT
NA | TRBJ2-1 | TRBV7-6 | NA | CASSIKGLSYNEQFF | TGTGCCAGCAGCATAAAGGGACTGAGCTACAATGAGCAGTTCTTC
NA | TRBJ2-1 | TRBV7-6 | TRBD2 | CASSFRLAGVDEQFF | TGTGCCAGCAGCTTCCGACTAGCGGGAGTGGATGAGCAGTTCTTC
once | TRBJ2-1 | TRBV18 | TRBD2 | CASSPSSGNYNEQFF | TGTGCCAGCTCCCCTTCTAGCGGGAACTACAATGAGCAGTTCTTC
NA | TRBJ2-1 | TRBV11-3 | NA | CASSLDRGWINEQFF | TGTGCCAGCAGCTTGGACCGGGGCTGGATCAATGAGCAGTTCTTC
NA | TRBJ1-3 | TRBV6-8 | TRBD1 | CAISARQGAYGGNTIYF | TGTGCCATCAGTGCTCGACAGGGGGCGTACGGTGGAAACACCATATATTTT
NA | TRBJ1-4 | TRBV5-1 | TRBD1 | CASSFGQGGEKLFF | TGCGCCAGCAGCTTCGGACAGGGGGGAGAAAAACTGTTTTTT
NA | TRBJ1-2 | TRBV4-1 | TRBD1 | CASSRDRANYGYTF | TGCGCCAGCAGCCGGGACAGGGCTAACTATGGCTACACCTTC
NA | TRBJ1-4 | TRBV7-1 | NA | CASSRVPGLTNEKLFF | TGTGCCAGCAGCCGGGTCCCGGGACTGACCAATGAAAAACTGTTTTTT
NA | TRBJ1-4 | TRBV6-8 | TRBD1 | CASSKQGSTNEKLFF | TGTGCCAGCAGTAAACAGGGGTCTACTAATGAAAAACTGTTTTTT
NA | TRBJ1-5 | TRBV30 | NA | CAYGRGNQPQHF | TGTGCCTACGGTCGAGGGAATCAGCCCCAGCATTTT
once | TRBJ1-6 | TRBV19 | NA | CASSIFAVEGSPLHF | TGTGCCAGTAGTATTTTTGCGGTCGAGGGGTCACCCCTCCACTTT
NA | TRBJ2-1 | TRBV28 | NA | CASSLGFVNEQFF | TGTGCCAGCAGTTTAGGCTTCGTCAATGAGCAGTTCTTC
once | TRBJ2-7 | TRBV30 | NA | CAWRLEEDYEQYF | TGTGCCTGGAGGCTCGAAGAGGACTACGAGCAGTACTTC
NA | TRBJ2-7 | TRBV28 | NA | CASSQSSYEQYF | TGTGCCAGCAGCCAAAGCTCCTACGAGCAGTACTTC
NA | TRBJ1-4 | TRBV30 | NA | CAWIQPGSSEKLFF | TGTGCCTGGATCCAGCCAGGGTCTAGCGAAAAACTGTTTTTT
once | TRBJ2-7 | TRBV7-7 | NA | CASSPIQDPSYEQYF | TGTGCCAGCAGCCCCATACAGGATCCCTCCTACGAGCAGTACTTC
once | TRBJ2-3 | TRBV11-3 | TRBD2 | CASSLRLAGMNTQYF | TGTGCCAGCAGCTTAAGACTAGCGGGAATGAATACGCAGTATTTT
NA | TRBJ1-2 | TRBV28 | NA | CASSTGTNYGYTF | TGTGCCAGCAGTACGGGGACTAACTATGGCTACACCTTC
NA | TRBJ1-5 | TRBV6-7 | NA | CASYRAQGRLVPQHF | TGTGCCAGCTATAGGGCCCAGGGGAGGCTGGTGCCCCAGCATTTT
few | TRBJ1-2 | TRBV7-4 | NA | CASSLGQPRGDYGYTF | TGTGCCAGCAGCTTGGGGCAGCCCCGTGGGGACTATGGCTACACCTTC
NA | TRBJ1-5 | TRBV6-8 | NA | CASSRRQRQPQHF | TGTGCCAGCAGTAGAAGACAACGCCAGCCCCAGCATTTT
NA | TRBJ1-4 | TRBV22-1 | NA | CASARTGSNEKLFF | TGTGCCAGCGCGAGGACAGGGTCTAATGAAAAACTGTTTTTT
few | TRBJ1-1 | TRBV5-1 | NA | CASKEGSLNTEAFF | TGCGCCAGCAAGGAGGGCAGTTTGAACACTGAAGCTTTCTTT
NA | TRBJ2-2 | TRBV29-1 | NA | CSVAREVSNTGELFF | TGCAGCGTTGCCCGAGAGGTATCGAACACCGGGGAGCTGTTTTTT
NA | TRBJ2-1 | TRBV18 | NA | CASSLLIKTSYNEQFF | TGTGCCAGCTCACTACTCATTAAAACCTCCTACAATGAGCAGTTCTTC
few | TRBJ1-5 | TRBV10-2 | TRBD1 | CASSESDREQPQHF | TGCGCCAGCAGTGAGTCAGACAGGGAACAGCCCCAGCATTTT
NA | TRBJ2-2 | TRBV5-1 | NA | CASSLTWGATGELFF | TGCGCCAGCAGCTTGACTTGGGGGGCCACCGGGGAGCTGTTTTTT
NA | TRBJ1-2 | TRBV29-1 | NA | CSVVDPGEYGYTF | TGCAGCGTTGTAGACCCGGGGGAGTATGGCTACACCTTC
once | TRBJ1-5 | TRBV10-2 | NA | CASSREGNQPQHF | TGCGCCAGCAGTAGGGAGGGGAATCAGCCCCAGCATTTT
NA | TRBJ2-2 | TRBV6-7 | TRBD2 | CASKELAVDTGELFF | TGTGCCAGCAAGGAACTAGCGGTCGACACCGGGGAGCTGTTTTTT
few | TRBJ1-2 | TRBV25-1 | NA | CASNDRRGYGYTF | TGTGCCAGCAACGACAGGAGGGGATATGGCTACACCTTC
NA | TRBJ2-7 | TRBV6-8 | TRBD2 | CASSAASGAYEQYF | TGTGCCAGCAGTGCCGCTAGCGGAGCCTACGAGCAGTACTTC
NA | TRBJ1-4 | TRBV1 | NA | CASSQDGIKNEKLFF | TGCGCCAGCAGCCAAGACGGAATCAAGAATGAAAAACTGTTTTTT
once | TRBJ1-2 | TRBV28 | NA | CASSPFGFRRTNYGYTF | TGTGCCAGCAGTCCGTTCGGGTTCCGGAGAACTAACTATGGCTACACCTTC
NA | TRBJ2-1 | TRBV5-1 | NA | CASGIPGLNPNEQFF | TGCGCCAGCGGAATTCCGGGCCTTAACCCCAATGAGCAGTTCTTC
NA | TRBJ2-2 | TRBV9 | NA | CASSRGQTNTGELFF | TGTGCCAGTAGCCGGGGACAAACGAACACCGGGGAGCTGTTTTTT
NA | TRBJ2-7 | TRBV1 | NA | CASSQPIAGGYYAYEQYF | TGCGCCAGCAGCCAACCCATAGCGGGAGGGTACTACGCCTACGAGCAGTACTTC
NA | TRBJ1-5 | TRBV19 | NA | CASSTWGGNQPQHF | TGTGCCAGTAGCACCTGGGGGGGCAATCAGCCCCAGCATTTT
NA | TRBJ1-6 | TRBV23-1 | NA | CASSQVRVGNNSPLHF | TGCGCCAGCAGTCAAGTCCGGGTGGGAAATAATTCACCCCTCCACTTT
NA | TRBJ1-2 | TRBV19 | NA | CASSINAGYGYTF | TGTGCCAGTAGTATAAATGCAGGGTATGGCTACACCTTC
NA | TRBJ1-1 | TRBV7-6 | NA | CASSLGHANLEAFF | TGTGCCAGCAGCTTAGGGCATGCCAACCTTGAAGCTTTCTTT
NA | TRBJ1-1 | TRBV22-1 | NA | CATSETGSAAFF | TGTGCCACCAGTGAAACAGGATCTGCAGCTTTCTTT
NA | TRBJ2-5 | TRBV5-1 | NA | CASSFRTNQETQYF | TGCGCCAGCAGCTTTCGGACTAACCAAGAGACCCAGTACTTC
NA | TRBJ2-5 | TRBV9 | NA | CASSVEPTQETQYF | TGTGCCAGCAGCGTAGAGCCCACCCAAGAGACCCAGTACTTC
NA | TRBJ2-5 | TRBV19 | NA | CASGNPVGGETQYF | TGTGCCAGTGGCAATCCCGTTGGGGGAGAGACCCAGTACTTC
NA | TRBJ2-2 | TRBV6-8 | TRBD2 | CASTIAGLTGELFF | TGTGCCTCGACAATAGCGGGACTCACCGGGGAGCTGTTTTTT
once | TRBJ2-6 | TRBV7-6 | TRBD1 | CASSSTGTGANVLTF | TGTGCCAGCAGCTCGACAGGGACAGGGGCCAACGTCCTGACTTTC